Each of the 30 T cell receptor beta chains below was sequenced from the same sample in a study of regulatory T cells in long-lasting Graves disease. Time point indicated: newly diagnosed GD, antithyroid drugs for less than 3 months. Scientists built the TCR library using RNA that was extracted from PBMCs. HTBI primers from iRepertoire and Arm-PCR of CDR3 regions yielded the TCR beta libraries. TCRdb re-derived calls from the multiplex PCR reads in MiXCR, one entry per CDR3 protein. Found here are 200,000 to 250,000 distinct CDR3 sequences, about 19% of them singletons; the top ten hold approximately 12%. Another study also made use of these data, one on T cells in Graves' hyperthyroidism and ophthalmopathy.

Here the sequenced sample was peripheral blood mononuclear cells (PBMCs), taken at new diagnosis, from a patient treated with antithyroid drugs. The receptors here all came from a woman aged 25 to 45 with Graves disease.

In its sample, this clonotype was seen many times. J is TRBJ1-5 and V is TRBV30; D gene unclear. The length of the CDR3 is 15 residues. The V gene lost 0 bases and the J gene lost 4 bases, with 13 bases spanning the gap. CDR1 and CDR2 (germline): GTSNPN, SVGIG (reference sequence). The CDR3 DNA follows: TGTGCCTGGAGTGTGCCTGGACCCGCAAATCAGCCCCAGCATTTT. This gives the protein CAWSVPGPANQPQHF.

This clonotype occurred a few times. This may be a read error, as it is one base from a much larger clone. The chain combines TRBV18 with TRBJ1-2, with unresolved D. Germline CDR1 KGHSH, CDR2 LQKENI. This CDR3 is built from 11 residues. The CDR3 DNA sequence: TGTGCCATCTCACTGGAGGTCGGCTACACCTTC. Translation: CAISLEVGYTF.

This clonotype was seen at least ten times. This chain links TRBV11-3 with TRBJ2-2, with D tentatively TRBD2 (5 bases). V was shortened by 6 bases and J by 1 base, with 18 bases between the two germline ends. The CDR3 spans 17 residues. Germline V gene sequence: CDR1 SGHNT, CDR2 YENEEA. The CDR3 spells CASRIPCLAKNTGELFF. The CDR3 bases are TGTGCCAGCAGGATTCCTTGCTTAGCGAAGAACACCGGGGAGCTGTTTTTT.

This clonotype was detected many times. The V and J genes are TRBV4-1 and TRBJ1-4; unclear D gene. The V gene's germline CDR1 is MGHRA and CDR2 YSYEKL. The V end lost 1 base, the J end lost 0 bases, and 6 bases lay between the germline ends. The CDR3 has 15 amino acids. As DNA, the CDR3 is TGCGCCAGCAGCCAAGTGGCGACAACTAATGAAAAACTGTTTTTT. Encoded protein: CASSQVATTNEKLFF.

This chain links TRBV10-3 with TRBJ2-7; 11 bases are a match to TRBD1. Germline assignment: CDR1 ENHRY and CDR2 SYGVKD. This CDR3 contains 15 residues. V lost 6 bases to trimming and J lost 0 bases; unmatched junction nucleotides: 4. CDR3: CAIRAGTGGSYEQYF. The CDR3 DNA sequence: TGTGCCATCAGGGCGGGGACAGGGGGCTCCTACGAGCAGTACTTC.

This clonotype was seen ten or more times. The chain has TRBV9 and TRBJ1-2; D uncertain. The CDR3 sequence is 14 residues long. Trimming took 2 bases from V and 4 from J, leaving 12 bases between them. Germline values: CDR1 SGDLS, CDR2 YYNGEE. CDR3 region: CASSVDATIYGYTF. The CDR3 DNA is TGTGCCAGCAGCGTGGATGCTACTATCTATGGCTACACCTTC.

This clonotype was seen ten or more times. The J gene is TRBJ1-1, the V gene TRBV6-5, with 9 bases aligning to TRBD1. V trimming: 4 bases; J trimming: 9 bases; junction bases outside the gene matches: 6. The CDR3 consists of 13 residues. Germline CDR1 is MNHEY and CDR2 is SVGAGI. The CDR3 sequence is CASSSGTGPQAFF. The DNA of the CDR3 is TGTGCCAGCAGTTCTGGGACAGGGCCCCAAGCTTTCTTT.

This clonotype was seen at least ten times. CDR3 nucleotides: TGTGCCAGCAGTTTGGGGACTAGGGGCACAGATACGCAGTATTTT. This codes for CASSLGTRGTDTQYF. The J gene is TRBJ2-3, the V gene TRBV28, with 8 bases that match TRBD2. The CDR3 extends over 15 amino acids. The junction had 3 bases not matched to a gene; V was cut back by 3 bases and J by 1 base. Germline V CDR1 and CDR2: MDHEN, SYDVKM.

This clonotype was recorded many times. The gene calls are TRBV6-2 or TRBV6-3 and TRBJ2-5; 8 nucleotides align to TRBD1. The CDR3 is 15 residues long. Looked up from germline, CDR1 is MNHEY and CDR2 is SVGEGT. Trimming removed 0 bases from V and 5 bases from J; junction bases left unmatched: 5. The CDR3 reads CASSYSVRQGETQYF. The CDR3 DNA reads as TGTGCCAGCAGTTACTCGGTTCGACAGGGGGAGACCCAGTACTTC.

This clonotype was detected many times. CDR3 bases: TGTGCCAGCAGCATGCGGGACAGTTCAACCTACGAGCAGTACTTC. Translating gives CASSMRDSSTYEQYF. This chain links TRBV9 with TRBJ2-7, with D possibly matching TRBD1 (7 bases). V lost 4 bases to trimming and J lost 2 bases, with 16 bases between them. The CDR3 has 15 residues. From germline, CDR1 is SGDLS and CDR2 YYNGEE.

The V and J genes are TRBV2 and TRBJ1-1; D is perhaps TRBD1 (5 bases). V gave up 10 bases and J gave up 4 bases, with 22 bases separating them. The germline CDR1 and CDR2 sequences are SNHLY and FYNNEI. This CDR3 has 15 residues. In DNA, the CDR3 is TGTGCCACCGTCGAGGGCAGGGCCAAGGGCACTGAAGCTTTCTTT. This sequence encodes CATVEGRAKGTEAFF.

This clonotype has a count of ten or more. This chain joins TRBV28 and TRBJ2-3; either TRBD1 or TRBD2 may fit D (5 bases each). This CDR3 is 15 amino acids long. Germline assignment: CDR1 MDHEN and CDR2 SYDVKM. The V and J ends lost 2 bases and 1 base respectively, with 10 bases between them. CDR3 amino acids: CASSLIRDRTDTQYF. CDR3 nucleotide sequence: TGTGCCAGCAGTTTAATCCGGGACCGCACAGATACGCAGTATTTT.

Only a few counts were recorded for this clonotype. This chain connects TRBV15 to TRBJ2-6; no definite D call. The V end lost 0 bases, the J end lost 1 base, and 10 bases lay between the germline ends. The CDR3 extends over 17 amino acids. CDR1 is LNHNV and CDR2 is YYDKDF in the germline V gene (reference sequence). CDR3: CATSRDFGQSGANVLTF. The CDR3, as DNA: TGTGCCACCAGCAGAGATTTCGGCCAATCTGGGGCCAACGTCCTGACTTTC. Drawing the rest from reference TRBV15 and TRBJ2-6, the complete variable domain is DAMVIQNPRYQVTQFGKPVTLSCSQTLNHNVMYWYQQKSSQAPKLLFHYYDKDFNNEADTPDNFQSRRPNTSFCFLDIRSPGLGDTAMYLCATSRDFGQSGANVLTFGAGSRLTVL.

In its sample, this clonotype was seen many times. The chain employs TRBV30 and TRBJ2-1; TRBD1 is a possible D gene (7 bases). CDR1 GTSNPN and CDR2 SVGIG come from the germline V gene (reference sequence). CDR3 size: 15 residues. The V end was cut by 8 bases, the J end by 4 bases, with 21 bases between. CDR3 residues: CAQALQGGLYNEQFF. DNA for the CDR3: TGTGCCCAGGCCCTTCAGGGGGGACTTTACAATGAGCAGTTCTTC.

This clonotype was recorded a few times. This sequence may be a read error, since a much larger clone differs from it by one base. V gene TRBV7-2 combines with J gene TRBJ1-2, with D unclear. CDR1 and CDR2 from the germline V gene are SGHTA and FQGNSA. The V end was cut by 3 bases, the J end by 7 bases, with 15 bases between. The CDR3 has 14 residues. The CDR3 spells CASSLSTGGCGYTF. The CDR3 nucleotides read TGTGCCAGCAGCTTGAGTACGGGTGGCTGTGGCTACACCTTC.

A few counts support this clonotype. J is TRBJ1-4 and V is TRBV5-1; 8 bases are a match to TRBD1. The CDR3 runs 13 residues. Germline V gives CDR1 SGHRS, CDR2 YFSETQ. After removal of 7 bases from V and 5 bases from J, the junction contained 4 bases not matched to a gene. The CDR3 sequence is CASGWTGNEKLFF. In DNA, the CDR3 is TGCGCCAGCGGTTGGACAGGGAATGAAAAACTGTTTTTT.

This clonotype was detected many times. The chain combines TRBV24-1 with TRBJ2-2; no firm D call. Trimming stripped 9 bases from V and 0 bases from J, with 13 bases between. Germline CDR1 and CDR2: KGHDR and SFDVKD. CDR3 length: 15 residues. CDR3 protein: CATETRNSNTGELFF. CDR3 in DNA: TGTGCCACCGAAACAAGGAATTCGAACACCGGGGAGCTGTTTTTT.

This clonotype has ten or more counts. The gene calls are TRBV27 and TRBJ1-6; D is unclear. Trimming cost V 5 bases and J 7 bases, with 15 bases left between them. The CDR3 is 15 amino acids. Germline V lookup: CDR1 MNHEY, CDR2 SMNVEV (reference sequence). Written as DNA, the CDR3 is TGTGCCAGCAGTCCAGATGGGTACGTCAATTCACCCCTCCACTTT. It yields the protein CASSPDGYVNSPLHF.

This clonotype was seen repeatedly, ten times or more. The rearrangement uses TRBV9 and TRBJ2-3, with 10 bases matching TRBD2. The CDR3 loop spans 16 amino acids. The V and J ends lost 3 bases and 0 bases, in that order; junction bases with no gene match: 4. CDR1 is SGDLS and CDR2 is YYNGEE in the germline V gene. Here the CDR3 DNA reads TGTGCCAGCAGCGCCCTTAGCGGGAGGAGCACAGATACGCAGTATTTT. Its translation is CASSALSGRSTDTQYF. Full variable domain (outside the CDR3, taken from reference TRBV9 and TRBJ2-3): DSGVTQTPKHLITATGQRVTLRCSPRSGDLSVYWYQQSLDQGLQFLIQYYNGEERAKGNILERFSAQQFPDLHSELNLSSLELGDSALYFCASSALSGRSTDTQYFGPGTRLTVL.

This clonotype has only a few counts. The CDR3 DNA is TGTGCCAGTAGTATAATGGGGACAGCCTACGAGCAGTACTTC. This translates into CASSIMGTAYEQYF. The chain joins TRBV19 to TRBJ2-7, with 7 bases fitting TRBD1. Germline V gene lookup returns CDR1 LNHDA and CDR2 SQIVND (reference sequence). The ends lost 2 bases at V and 2 bases at J; junction bases unmatched: 3. This CDR3 spans 14 amino acids.

This clonotype was seen only a few times. The rearrangement joins TRBV5-1 to TRBJ2-7; 8 bases agree with TRBD1. Germline CDR1 and CDR2: SGHRS and YFSETQ. The CDR3 extends over 14 amino acids. Germline trimming cut 3 bases from V and 2 bases from J; bases unmatched to any gene: 4. CDR3 DNA: TGCGCCAGCAGCTCACAGGGGGGTCCCTACGAGCAGTACTTC. The encoded protein is CASSSQGGPYEQYF.

This clonotype was counted ten times or more. V is TRBV12-3 or TRBV12-4 and J is TRBJ2-7; D remains unclear. With 3 bases removed from V and 3 bases from J, the gap between germline ends came to 9 bases. This CDR3 comprises 13 residues. CDR3 sequence reads: CASSFRRGYEQYF. Here the CDR3 DNA reads TGTGCCAGCAGTTTCCGACGAGGCTACGAGCAGTACTTC.

This clonotype occurred many times. The chain is built from TRBV30 and TRBJ1-2, with a weak D call TRBD1 (6 bases). Germline V gene data show CDR1 as GTSNPN and CDR2 as SVGIG (reference sequence). Deletions cut 0 bases from V and 5 bases from J, with 13 bases between. This CDR3 has 14 residues. The CDR3 here is CAWSVHQGSYGYTF. For the CDR3, the DNA is TGTGCCTGGAGTGTACACCAGGGGAGTTATGGCTACACCTTC.

This clonotype was found many times. The chain employs TRBV28 and TRBJ2-2; maybe TRBD2 (7 bases). Per the germline V gene, CDR1 is MDHEN and CDR2 is SYDVKM. The CDR3 contains 15 residues. The ends were cut back, 2 bases at V and 7 bases at J, with 14 bases in the middle. In DNA form, the CDR3 reads TGTGCCAGCAGTTTAAGGGGGGGATCAAGCGGGGAGCTGTTTTTT. Protein sequence: CASSLRGGSSGELFF.

This clonotype was counted at least ten times. The chain combines TRBV28 with TRBJ2-1; TRBD2 agrees at 9 bases. The germline CDR1 and CDR2 sequences are MDHEN and SYDVKM. With V trimmed by 4 bases and J by 5 bases, 6 bases remained unmatched. This CDR3 is 15 amino acids long. The CDR3 DNA follows: TGTGCCAGCAGTTACCGGACTAGCGCCCACAATGAGCAGTTCTTC. Its translation: CASSYRTSAHNEQFF.

About this clonotype: This may be a read error: a much more frequent sequence differs by one nucleotide. The chain employs TRBV14 and TRBJ1-1; the D gene is possibly TRBD1 (6 bases). With 4 bases removed from V and 6 bases from J, the gap between germline ends came to 15 bases. The CDR3 covers 14 residues. Germline CDR1 and CDR2: SGHDN and FVKESK. DNA for the CDR3: TGTGCCAGCAGCCGAGGTACAGGGTTCGCTGAAGCTTTCTTT. Its translation is CASSRGTGFAEAFF. Looking up the rest from reference TRBV14 and TRBJ1-1 gives the full variable domain: EAGVTQFPSHSVIEKGQTVTLRCDPISGHDNLYWYRRVMGKEIKFLLHFVKESKQDESGMPNNRFLAERTGGTYSTLKVQPAELEDSGVYFCASSRGTGFAEAFFGQGTRLTVV.

This clonotype was recorded at least ten times. The chain is built from TRBV13 and TRBJ2-3; D gene ambiguous. V was trimmed by 2 bases and J by 1 base, leaving 7 bases between them. CDR1 is PRHDT, CDR2 FYEKMQ, per germline (reference sequence). CDR3 length equals 14 residues. This CDR3 is CASSLKQGTDTQYF. CDR3 bases: TGTGCCAGCAGCTTAAAGCAAGGCACAGATACGCAGTATTTT. Full variable domain (missing parts from reference TRBV13 and TRBJ2-3): AAGVIQSPRHLIKEKRETATLKCYPIPRHDTVYWYQQGPGQDPQFLISFYEKMQSDKGSIPDRFSAQQFSDYHSELNMSSLELGDSALYFCASSLKQGTDTQYFGPGTRLTVL.

This clonotype appeared many times. This chain connects TRBV28 to TRBJ1-1; D is perhaps TRBD1 (6 bases). The CDR3 is 14 residues long. The ends were cut back, 5 bases at V and 1 base at J, with 11 bases in the middle. The germline gives CDR1 MDHEN, CDR2 SYDVKM. The CDR3 coding sequence is TGTGCCAGCAGTACCGGACAGCCGAACACTGAAGCTTTCTTT. Translation gives CASSTGQPNTEAFF.

This clonotype appeared many times. V usage is TRBV30 and J usage is TRBJ1-2, with 7 nucleotides matching TRBD1. This CDR3 is 13 amino acids long. J gave up 8 bases and V 0 bases, and 6 bases lay outside the gene matches. Germline V gives CDR1 GTSNPN, CDR2 SVGIG (reference sequence). CDR3 region: CAWSVHRGGGYTF. CDR3 bases: TGTGCCTGGAGTGTACACAGGGGAGGCGGCTACACCTTC.

This clonotype was seen many times. The V gene is TRBV3-1, the J gene TRBJ1-5, with D unresolved. Germline V gives CDR1 LGHDT, CDR2 YNNKEL (reference sequence). V was shortened by 1 base and J by 3 bases, with 10 bases between the two germline ends. CDR3 length equals 15 residues. The CDR3 DNA is TGTGCCAGCAGCCAAGGCCAGGCGCACAATCAGCCCCAGCATTTT. This translates into CASSQGQAHNQPQHF.